The T cell receptor beta chain described here comes from a study of neurological immune-mediated disorders. This clonotype was detected many times. Its cognate antigen is unknown. Per germline, CDR1 GTSNPN and CDR2 SVGIG (reference sequence). This CDR3 region has 12 residues. V dropped 1 base and J dropped 4 bases, with 7 bases sitting between them. Notes on the study in general: None of the CDR3 amino acid sequences of expanded clones recurred across subjects, suggesting private repertoires in all groups.

Sorted libraries drew on more than 850,000 CD4+ or CD8+ T cells. TCRdb re-called the 5' RACE reads with MiXCR, one entry per CDR3 protein. The repertoire includes 15,000 to 20,000 distinct CDR3 sequences, approximately 12% of them detected once, and 25% to 35% sits in the top ten. The sequence came from a woman in her forties or fifties in good health. The gene calls are TRBV30 and TRBJ2-5; D call uncertain. Input material: CD8+ T cells from blood. DNA for the CDR3: TGTGCCTGGAGTGAGGTGTCAGAGACCCAGTACTTC. This codes for CAWSEVSETQYF.